What follows are 24 T cell receptor beta chains derived from one specimen sequenced in a study of CD8 T cells in cerebrospinal fluid in Alzheimer's disease. With the 10x single-cell sequencing reads reprocessed, TCRdb shows one record per CDR3 protein and no DNA. The table for this sample gives 450 to 650 distinct CDR3 sequences. Specimen: cerebrospinal fluid. Receptor source: a human donor with Parkinson's disease.

In terms of frequency, this clonotype is large. V and J are TRBV19 and TRBJ2-3; TCRdb outputs TRBD1, but without DNA this stays unchecked. CDR3 length: 13 residues. Germline lookup yields CDR1 LNHDA and CDR2 SQIVND (reference sequence). The CDR3 is CASRDRLTDTQYF.

Considering frequency, this clonotype is large (0.1 to 1%). This chain links TRBV6-4 with TRBJ1-1. The CDR3 sequence is 13 residues long. CDR1 and CDR2 (germline): MRHNA, SNTAGT. CDR3 in amino acids: CASSVDMNTEAFF.

This clonotype registers large by frequency. The rearrangement links TRBV27 to TRBJ2-5; TCRdb indicates TRBD1, and absent DNA this call remains unverified. The CDR3 sequence is 17 residues long. The germline V gene encodes CDR1 MNHEY and CDR2 SMNVEV (reference sequence). Here the CDR3 reads CASSLKFGGTLQETQYF.

In terms of frequency, this clonotype is large (0.1 to 1%). V and J are TRBV12-3 or TRBV12-4 and TRBJ2-7; with no DNA, the TCRdb D assignment of TRBD1 cannot be verified. This CDR3 spans 14 amino acids. The chain's CDR3 is CASSSLAGSYEQYF.

This clonotype is labeled medium-sized based on frequency. The chain couples TRBV11-3 to TRBJ1-1. This CDR3 region has 16 residues. Germline CDR1 reads SGHNT; CDR2 reads YENEEA. CDR3 amino acids: CASSRGGTNMHTEAFF.

Measured by frequency, this clonotype is large. This chain joins TRBV18 and TRBJ2-5. The germline CDR1 and CDR2 sequences are KGHSH and LQKENI. This CDR3 comprises 11 residues. CDR3 region: CASSPQETQYF.

J is TRBJ2-2 and V is TRBV9; TCRdb lists TRBD2, though no DNA is available to test this call. Germline V gives CDR1 SGDLS, CDR2 YYNGEE. The length of the CDR3 is 15 residues. CDR3 residues: CASSVREENTGELFF.

V usage is TRBV5-4 and J usage is TRBJ1-2; checking the TCRdb D call of TRBD1 is not possible without DNA. Germline V gene sequence: CDR1 SGHNT, CDR2 YYREEE (reference sequence). CDR3 length: 11 residues. CDR3 loop: CASSPGAGYTF.

By frequency, this clonotype is large. The chain joins TRBV5-1 to TRBJ1-1. Germline CDR1 SGHRS, CDR2 YFSETQ. The CDR3 is 14 amino acids. The chain's CDR3 is CASKYDGVGTEAFF.

CDR3 residues: CASSTQQNTEAFF. The chain carries TRBV7-3 and TRBJ1-1. Germline V CDR1 and CDR2: SGHTA, FQGTGA. The CDR3 is 13 amino acids.

According to its frequency, this clonotype is medium-sized. V is TRBV19 and J is TRBJ1-2. Germline values: CDR1 LNHDA, CDR2 SQIVND (reference sequence). The CDR3 runs to 12 residues. CDR3 sequence reads: CASSTSGPGYTF.

Its frequency marks this clonotype as medium-sized. The rearrangement uses TRBV5-1 and TRBJ2-5; the TCRdb D gene call, TRBD2, has no DNA to confirm it. The CDR3 is 16 residues long. Germline assignment: CDR1 SGHRS and CDR2 YFSETQ. This chain's CDR3 is CASSLGRGVEWETQYF. The complete variable domain, with remaining parts taken from reference TRBV5-1 and TRBJ2-5, reads KAGVTQTPRYLIKTRGQQVTLSCSPISGHRSVSWYQQTPGQGLQFLFEYFSETQRNKGNFPGRFSGRQFSNSRSEMNVSTLELGDSALYLCASSLGRGVEWETQYFGPGTRLLVL.

This clonotype is identified as large from frequency. The J gene is TRBJ1-4, the V gene TRBV20-1; absent DNA, TCRdb's TRBD1 call cannot be checked. The CDR3 covers 13 residues. The germline CDR1 and CDR2 sequences are DFQATT and SNEGSKA (reference sequence). CDR3 in amino acids: CSPLRPSNEKLFF.

V usage is TRBV10-1 and J usage is TRBJ1-5. The CDR3 has 11 amino acids. Per germline, CDR1 WNHNN and CDR2 SYGVQD (reference sequence). CDR3: CASSDDQPQHF.

According to its frequency, this clonotype is large. The rearrangement joins TRBV28 to TRBJ2-3; as DNA is missing, the TRBD2 call by TCRdb cannot be tested. The germline gives CDR1 MDHEN, CDR2 SYDVKM. This CDR3 is 15 amino acids long. CDR3 residues: CASSLFSGGQDTQYF. The whole variable domain, filled in from reference TRBV28 and TRBJ2-3, reads DVKVTQSSRYLVKRTGEKVFLECVQDMDHENMFWYRQDPGLGLRLIYFSYDVKMKEKGDIPEGYSVSREKKERFSLILESASTNQTSMYLCASSLFSGGQDTQYFGPGTRLTVL.

This clonotype is large by frequency. This chain connects TRBV5-1 to TRBJ2-3; TCRdb indicates TRBD1, and absent DNA this call remains unverified. CDR3 size: 15 residues. The germline gives CDR1 SGHRS, CDR2 YFSETQ. The CDR3 loop reads CASSLWGGGADTQYF.

This clonotype is called large based on its frequency. This chain joins TRBV6-2 or TRBV6-3 and TRBJ1-6; TCRdb proposes TRBD1, but this gene call is untestable without DNA. Germline V gives CDR1 MNHEY, CDR2 SVGEGT. The CDR3 is made up of 15 amino acids. The CDR3 loop reads CASSSSPDRNSPLHF.

Considering frequency, this clonotype is large. The rearrangement joins TRBV20-1 to TRBJ2-1; TCRdb's D gene call, TRBD2, goes unchecked for lack of DNA. The V gene's germline CDR1 is DFQATT and CDR2 SNEGSKA (reference sequence). CDR3 length equals 14 residues. CDR3 in amino acids: CSAREAHSSGEQFF.

This clonotype registers medium-sized by frequency. The rearrangement links TRBV5-1 to TRBJ2-5. This CDR3 region has 15 residues. CDR1 is SGHRS, CDR2 YFSETQ, per germline. The CDR3 loop reads CASSSLTGSQETQYF.

Measured by frequency, this clonotype is medium-sized (0.01 to 0.1%). The chain combines TRBV6-5 with TRBJ2-7; the D gene TCRdb calls, TRBD1, cannot be checked with no DNA. This CDR3 is 14 amino acids long. Looked up from germline, CDR1 is MNHEY and CDR2 is SVGAGI. CDR3 in amino acids: CATRFGQFSYEQYF.

This clonotype is identified as large (0.1 to 1%) from frequency. The V call is TRBV20-1, the J call TRBJ2-7. Germline V gives CDR1 DFQATT, CDR2 SNEGSKA (reference sequence). The CDR3 sequence is 14 residues long. Here the CDR3 reads CSANENTASYEQYF.

Its frequency marks this clonotype as medium-sized (0.01 to 0.1%). V gene TRBV6-1 combines with J gene TRBJ1-5; lacking DNA, the TRBD1 call made by TCRdb goes unchecked. The CDR3 loop spans 14 amino acids. Germline V gene data show CDR1 as MNHNS and CDR2 as SASEGT. CDR3 region: CASRWGASNQPQHF.

Measured by frequency, this clonotype is large. The V gene is TRBV6-2 or TRBV6-3, the J gene TRBJ1-1. The CDR3 consists of 14 residues. From germline, CDR1 is MNHEY and CDR2 SVGEGT. The CDR3 reads CASSYSKQNTEAFF.

This clonotype counts as medium-sized by frequency. CDR3: CATSIQGVGYDEQFF. The rearrangement joins TRBV24-1 to TRBJ2-1; as DNA is missing, the TRBD1 call by TCRdb cannot be tested. CDR1 KGHDR and CDR2 SFDVKD come from the germline V gene. The CDR3 is 15 amino acids.